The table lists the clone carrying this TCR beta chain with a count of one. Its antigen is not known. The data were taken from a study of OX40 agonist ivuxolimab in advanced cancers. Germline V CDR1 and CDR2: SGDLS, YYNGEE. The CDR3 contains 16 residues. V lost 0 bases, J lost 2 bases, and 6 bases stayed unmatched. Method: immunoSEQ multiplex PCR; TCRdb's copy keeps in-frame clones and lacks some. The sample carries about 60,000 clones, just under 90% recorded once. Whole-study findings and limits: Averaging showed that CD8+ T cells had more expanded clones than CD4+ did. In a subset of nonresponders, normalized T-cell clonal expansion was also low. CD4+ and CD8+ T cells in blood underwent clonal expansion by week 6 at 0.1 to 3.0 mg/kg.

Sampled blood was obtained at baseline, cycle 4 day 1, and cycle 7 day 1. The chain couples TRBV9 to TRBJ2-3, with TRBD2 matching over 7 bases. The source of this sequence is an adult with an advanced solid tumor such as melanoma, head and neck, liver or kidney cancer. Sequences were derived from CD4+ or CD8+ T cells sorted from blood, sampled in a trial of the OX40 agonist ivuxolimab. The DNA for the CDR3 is TGTGCCAGCAGCGTAGCCCAGCGGGGCGTCACAGATACGCAGTATTTT. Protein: CASSVAQRGVTDTQYF.